The clone carrying this TCR beta chain has a handful of counts. Original handling: Amplification of reference gene primers provided the estimated nucleated cell counts. Sequenced by immunoSEQ multiplex PCR; TCRdb stores in-frame clones only, minus some. That table gives V, J and clone size, and the DNA gave D and trimming. The sample consists of some 130,000 clones, 75% to 90% of them appearing once. The data are from a study of blood T cell repertoires in COVID-19. About the research overall: COVID-19 samples, acute and convalescent, were from the United States, Italy and Spain. The cDNA or gDNA used as material had been derived from T cells, B-cell-depleted T cells, or PBMCs.

Germline trimming cut 6 bases from V and 2 bases from J; bases unmatched to any gene: 7. The germline V gene encodes CDR1 SNHLY and CDR2 FYNNEI. The CDR3 totals 14 residues. The V gene is TRBV2, the J gene TRBJ2-7, with 7 bases that match TRBD2. This clonotype originated in a man in his fifties or sixties with active or convalescent COVID-19. Source material: peripheral blood. CDR3 in DNA: TGTGCCAGCAGGCAAGAAGCGGGAACCTACGAGCAGTACTTC. Protein sequence: CASRQEAGTYEQYF.